These T cell receptor beta chains were read from a single sample in a study of shared clonotypes between healthy human individuals. Using immunoSEQ multiplex PCR, the repertoire was profiled, and TCRdb retains in-frame clones only, with some absent. The sample shows hundreds of thousands of clones, roughly 98% of them seen only once. The sample consisted of naive CD8+ T cells sorted from blood. Receptors were obtained from a man aged 25 to 40 in good health. Both conserved end residues are part of each CDR3. A D gene is named only where the DNA matches it firmly.

V,D,J,CDR3
TRBV11-1,TRBD2,TRBJ2-5,CASSSGLEVGGETQYF
TRBV6-6,TRBD2,TRBJ2-5,CASSYREAKGETQYF
TRBV7-9,-,TRBJ1-5,CASSSSIRSNQPQHF
TRBV4-1,-,TRBJ2-3,CASSQDQSTDTQYF
TRBV7-8,-,TRBJ2-7,CASSVHPAYEQYF
TRBV27,-,TRBJ2-7,CASRNSGGSSYEQYF
TRBV18,-,TRBJ2-3,CASSPLGTDTQYF
TRBV6-6,-,TRBJ2-7,CASSYPPAGRNEQYF
TRBV2,TRBD2,TRBJ2-5,CARETSGRAGETQYF
TRBV5-5,-,TRBJ2-7,CASSYSSYEQYF
TRBV5-4,-,TRBJ2-7,CASSLADSSYEQYF
TRBV29-1,-,TRBJ2-7,CSVDAESSYEQYF
TRBV5-1,-,TRBJ2-1,CASSPGTVEQFF
TRBV18,TRBD2,TRBJ2-7,CASSPGTGGYEQYF
TRBV10-3,-,TRBJ1-3,CAIRPVGSGNTIYF
TRBV6-5,TRBD2,TRBJ2-1,CASRETSLSYNEQFF
TRBV7-9,-,TRBJ1-3,CASIISGNTIYF
TRBV7-9,-,TRBJ1-4,CASSSKTTIEEKLFF
TRBV10-3,TRBD2,TRBJ2-7,CAISESGTSGRYEQYF
TRBV7-2,TRBD2,TRBJ2-1,CASSLPGLAGGPPFF
TRBV15,TRBD2,TRBJ2-7,CATSRSGRANEQYF
TRBV6-6,-,TRBJ2-7,CASSYRGARAEQYF
TRBV19,-,TRBJ2-7,CASSISPFNEQYF
TRBV11-3,TRBD2,TRBJ2-1,CASSSRTSGRDEQFF
TRBV28,-,TRBJ1-1,CASRPSTRETSEAFF
TRBV9,-,TRBJ1-5,CASSVAQPQHF
TRBV7-9,-,TRBJ2-7,CASTSTTPNPYEQYF
TRBV4-1,TRBD1,TRBJ2-7,CASSQNTGAYEQYF
TRBV5-6,-,TRBJ2-7,CASSPAGGRWESYEQYF
TRBV27,TRBD1,TRBJ2-2,CASSPTRTGQGTGELFF
TRBV5-1,-,TRBJ2-7,CASSLSRDRSYEQYF
TRBV5-1,-,TRBJ2-1,CASTWGLTPNNEQFF
TRBV7-9,TRBD1,TRBJ2-7,CASSSFQRGTGTYEQYF
TRBV5-1,TRBD1,TRBJ2-7,CASSLAGQDYEQYF
TRBV2,-,TRBJ2-1,CASSGRAGRLASSYNEQFF
TRBV27,TRBD1,TRBJ1-4,CASSLLGGGEKLFF
TRBV28,-,TRBJ1-1,CASSFITTTMNTEAFF
TRBV5-1,-,TRBJ2-2,CASSNPPNTGELFF
TRBV6-5,TRBD1,TRBJ2-2,CASSYGQGDTGELFF
TRBV5-4,-,TRBJ1-5,CASSLDGGQPQHF
TRBV9,-,TRBJ2-3,CASSAEGAYTDTQYF